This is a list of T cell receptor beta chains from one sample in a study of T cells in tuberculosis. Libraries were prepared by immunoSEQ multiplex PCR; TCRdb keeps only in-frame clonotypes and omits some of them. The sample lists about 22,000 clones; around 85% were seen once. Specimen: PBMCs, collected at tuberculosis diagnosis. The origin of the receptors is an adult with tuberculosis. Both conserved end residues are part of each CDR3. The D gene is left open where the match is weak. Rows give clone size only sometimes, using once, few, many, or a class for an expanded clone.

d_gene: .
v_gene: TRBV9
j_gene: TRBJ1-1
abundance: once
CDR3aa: CASSVVPPGTEAFF
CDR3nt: TGTGCCAGCAGCGTAGTCCCCCCGGGCACTGAAGCTTTCTTT

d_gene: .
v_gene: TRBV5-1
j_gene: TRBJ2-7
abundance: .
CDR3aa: CASSSPGHSYEQYF
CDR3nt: TGCGCCAGCAGCTCCCCGGGACACTCCTACGAGCAGTACTTC

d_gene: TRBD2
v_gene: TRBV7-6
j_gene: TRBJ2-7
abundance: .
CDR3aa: CASSLAAGTSQRMSSYEQYF
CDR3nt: TGTGCCAGCAGCTTAGCGGCGGGGACTAGCCAACGAATGAGCTCCTACGAGCAGTACTTC

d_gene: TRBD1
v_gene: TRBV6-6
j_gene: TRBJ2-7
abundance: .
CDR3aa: CASSYPQGTDPYEQYF
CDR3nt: TGTGCCAGCAGTTACCCACAAGGGACAGATCCCTACGAGCAGTACTTC

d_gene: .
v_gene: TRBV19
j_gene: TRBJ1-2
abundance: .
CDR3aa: CASSLGDILTIYTF
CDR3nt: TGTGCCAGTAGTCTGGGGGACATCTTAACTATCTACACCTTC

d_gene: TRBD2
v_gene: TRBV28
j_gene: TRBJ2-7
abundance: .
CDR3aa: CASSFRGRRGEQYF
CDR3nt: TGTGCCAGCAGTTTCCGCGGGAGGCGAGGGGAGCAGTACTTC

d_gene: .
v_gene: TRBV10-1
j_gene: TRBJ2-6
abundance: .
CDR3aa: CASSASSSGANVLTF
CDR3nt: TGCGCCAGCAGTGCTTCGTCCTCTGGGGCCAACGTCCTGACTTTC

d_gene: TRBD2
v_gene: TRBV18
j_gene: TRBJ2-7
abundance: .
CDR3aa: CASSLSGSPYEQYF
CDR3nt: TGTGCCAGCTCACTCAGCGGGAGTCCCTACGAGCAGTACTTC

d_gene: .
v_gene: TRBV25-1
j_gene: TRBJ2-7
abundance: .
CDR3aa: CASSAWTAESQQYF
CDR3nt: TGTGCCAGCAGTGCCTGGACAGCGGAAAGTCAGCAGTACTTC

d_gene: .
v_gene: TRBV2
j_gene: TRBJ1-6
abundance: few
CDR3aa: CASSEQGGNSPLHF
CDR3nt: TGTGCCAGCAGTGAACAGGGCGGTAATTCACCCCTCCACTTT

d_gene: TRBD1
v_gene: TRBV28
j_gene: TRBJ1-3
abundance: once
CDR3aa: CASSLDREYGNTIYF
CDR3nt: TGTGCCAGCAGTTTAGACAGGGAGTATGGAAACACCATATATTTT

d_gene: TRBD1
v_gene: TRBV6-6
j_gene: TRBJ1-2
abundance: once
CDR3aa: CASRLGTGANYGYTF
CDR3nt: TGTGCCAGCAGACTAGGGACAGGGGCAAACTATGGCTACACCTTC

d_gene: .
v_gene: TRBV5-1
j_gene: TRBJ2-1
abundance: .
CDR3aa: CASSSLTRDEQFF
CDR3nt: TGCGCCAGCAGCTCCTTGACCAGGGATGAGCAGTTCTTC

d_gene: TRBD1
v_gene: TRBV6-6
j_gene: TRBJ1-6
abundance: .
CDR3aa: CASSSPGQGADSPLHF
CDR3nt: TGTGCCAGCAGTTCTCCCGGACAGGGAGCTGATTCACCCCTCCACTTT

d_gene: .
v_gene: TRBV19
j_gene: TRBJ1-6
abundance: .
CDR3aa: CASKRTAINSPLHF
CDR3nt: TGTGCCAGTAAAAGGACAGCAATTAATTCACCCCTCCACTTT

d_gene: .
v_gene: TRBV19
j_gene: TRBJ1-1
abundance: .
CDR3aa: CASSILPLNTEAFF
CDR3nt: TGTGCCAGTAGTATACTTCCTCTGAACACTGAAGCTTTCTTT

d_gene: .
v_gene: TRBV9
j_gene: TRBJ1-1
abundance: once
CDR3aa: CASSVGQTTEAFF
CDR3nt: TGTGCCAGCAGCGTAGGACAGACCACTGAAGCTTTCTTT

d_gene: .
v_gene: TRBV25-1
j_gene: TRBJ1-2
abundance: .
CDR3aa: CASTPNRDRYGYTF
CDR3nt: TGTGCCAGCACCCCAAACAGGGATCGCTATGGCTACACCTTC

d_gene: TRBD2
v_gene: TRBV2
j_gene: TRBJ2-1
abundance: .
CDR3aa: CASSDSGIAYNEQFF
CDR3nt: TGTGCCAGCAGTGATAGCGGGATCGCCTACAATGAGCAGTTCTTC

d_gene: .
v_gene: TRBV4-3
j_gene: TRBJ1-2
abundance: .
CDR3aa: CASSQEGSLREEGGYTF
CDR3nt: TGCGCCAGCAGCCAAGAAGGAAGCTTGCGGGAGGAAGGTGGCTACACCTTC

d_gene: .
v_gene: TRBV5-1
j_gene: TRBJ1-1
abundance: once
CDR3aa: CASSFGHLGNTEAFF
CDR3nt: TGCGCCAGCAGCTTCGGACATCTGGGGAACACTGAAGCTTTCTTT

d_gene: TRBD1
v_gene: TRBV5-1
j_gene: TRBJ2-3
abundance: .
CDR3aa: CASSARQGGTDTQYF
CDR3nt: TGCGCCAGCAGCGCTCGACAGGGTGGCACAGATACGCAGTATTTT

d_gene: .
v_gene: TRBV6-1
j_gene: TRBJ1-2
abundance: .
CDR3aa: CASSERRNGYTF
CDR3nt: TGTGCCAGCAGTGAACGCAGGAATGGCTACACCTTC

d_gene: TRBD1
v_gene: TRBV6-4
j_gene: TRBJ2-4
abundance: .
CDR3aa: CASSPGTGTIAKNIQYF
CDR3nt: TGTGCCAGCAGCCCCGGGACAGGGACAATAGCCAAAAACATTCAGTACTTC

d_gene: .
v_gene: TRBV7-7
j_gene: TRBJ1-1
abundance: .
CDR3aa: CASSQEVGTEAFF
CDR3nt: TGTGCCAGCAGTCAGGAGGTGGGCACTGAAGCTTTCTTT

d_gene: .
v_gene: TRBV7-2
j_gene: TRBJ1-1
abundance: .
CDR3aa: CASSLEDSSNTEAFF
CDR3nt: TGTGCCAGCAGCTTAGAAGACAGCTCGAACACTGAAGCTTTCTTT

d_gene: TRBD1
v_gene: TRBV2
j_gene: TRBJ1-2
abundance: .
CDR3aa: CASSYEQGAEYGYTF
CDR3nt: TGTGCCAGCAGTTACGAACAGGGGGCGGAATATGGCTACACCTTC

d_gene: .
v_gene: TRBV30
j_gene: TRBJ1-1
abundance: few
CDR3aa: CAWKYQQGGAGGAFF
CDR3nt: TGTGCCTGGAAGTATCAGCAAGGTGGCGCGGGCGGAGCTTTCTTT

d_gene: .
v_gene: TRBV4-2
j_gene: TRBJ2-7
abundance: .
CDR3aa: CASSRTGDYEQYF
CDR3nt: TGTGCCAGCAGCCGAACAGGAGACTACGAGCAGTACTTC

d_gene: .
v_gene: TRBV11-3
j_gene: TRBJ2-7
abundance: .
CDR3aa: CASSLAGLETYEQYF
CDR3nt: TGTGCCAGCAGCCTCGCGGGGTTGGAGACCTACGAGCAGTACTTC

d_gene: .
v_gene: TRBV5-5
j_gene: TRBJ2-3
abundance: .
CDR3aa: CASSPNTDTQYF
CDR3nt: TGTGCCAGCAGCCCTAACACAGATACGCAGTATTTT

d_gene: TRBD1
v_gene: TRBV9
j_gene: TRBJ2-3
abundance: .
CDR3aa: CASSARTGAGGNSRTNTQYF
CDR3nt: TGTGCCAGCAGCGCGAGGACTGGGGCAGGGGGTAACTCAAGAACGAATACGCAGTATTTT

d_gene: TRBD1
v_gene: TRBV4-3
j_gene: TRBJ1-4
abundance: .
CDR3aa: CASSQYTGTASNEKLFF
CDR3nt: TGCGCCAGCAGCCAGTACACAGGGACAGCCTCTAATGAAAAACTGTTTTTT

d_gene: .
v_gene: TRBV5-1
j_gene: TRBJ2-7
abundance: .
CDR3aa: CASSLELSPEQYF
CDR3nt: TGCGCCAGCAGCTTGGAGCTCTCCCCCGAGCAGTACTTC

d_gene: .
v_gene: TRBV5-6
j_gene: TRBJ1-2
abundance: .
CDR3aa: CASSFVSGYGYTF
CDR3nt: TGTGCCAGCAGCTTTGTATCCGGCTATGGCTACACCTTC

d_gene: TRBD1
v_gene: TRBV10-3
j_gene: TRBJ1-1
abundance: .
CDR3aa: CAISRTPGQGNSMNTEAFF
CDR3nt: TGTGCCATCAGTCGTACTCCGGGACAGGGGAATAGCATGAACACTGAAGCTTTCTTT

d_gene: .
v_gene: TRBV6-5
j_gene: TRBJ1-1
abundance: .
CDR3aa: CASSSRGMLGAFF
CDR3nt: TGTGCCAGCAGTTCCCGCGGGATGCTAGGGGCTTTCTTT

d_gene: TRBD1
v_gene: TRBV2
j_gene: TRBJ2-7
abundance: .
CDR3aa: CASGGQGYEQYF
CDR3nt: TGTGCCAGCGGTGGACAGGGGTACGAGCAGTACTTC

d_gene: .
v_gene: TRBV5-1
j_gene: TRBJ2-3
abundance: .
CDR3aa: CASSLVADTDTQYF
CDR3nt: TGCGCCAGCAGCTTGGTTGCGGACACAGATACGCAGTATTTT

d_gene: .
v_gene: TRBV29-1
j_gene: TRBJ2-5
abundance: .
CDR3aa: CSVEFGVKETQYF
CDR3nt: TGCAGCGTTGAATTCGGTGTCAAAGAGACCCAGTACTTC

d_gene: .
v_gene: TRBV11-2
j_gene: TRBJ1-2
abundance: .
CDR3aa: CASSLDEGGYTF
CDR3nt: TGTGCCAGCAGCTTAGATGAGGGAGGCTACACCTTC

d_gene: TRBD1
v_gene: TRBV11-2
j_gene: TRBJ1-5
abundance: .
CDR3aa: CASSHDRGASNQPQHF
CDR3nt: TGTGCCAGCAGCCACGACAGGGGAGCTTCCAATCAGCCCCAGCATTTT

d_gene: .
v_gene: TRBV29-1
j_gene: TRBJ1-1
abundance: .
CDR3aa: CSVEDLLMNTEAFF
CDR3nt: TGCAGCGTTGAAGATCTACTAATGAACACTGAAGCTTTCTTT

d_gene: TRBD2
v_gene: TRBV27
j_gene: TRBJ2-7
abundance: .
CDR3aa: CASSPKPSGYHEQYF
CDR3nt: TGTGCCAGCAGTCCAAAACCTAGCGGGTACCACGAGCAGTACTTC

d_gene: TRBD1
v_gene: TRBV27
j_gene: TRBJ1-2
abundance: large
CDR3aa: CASGTQGRLDYGYTF
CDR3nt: TGTGCCAGCGGTACACAGGGGCGCCTCGACTATGGCTACACCTTC

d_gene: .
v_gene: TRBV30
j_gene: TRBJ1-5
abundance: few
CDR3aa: CAWSIGTNFDQPQHF
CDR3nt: TGTGCCTGGAGTATAGGGACAAATTTTGATCAGCCCCAGCATTTT

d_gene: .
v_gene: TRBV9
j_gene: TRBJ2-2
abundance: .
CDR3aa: CASSVDADRNTGELFF
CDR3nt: TGTGCCAGCAGCGTAGATGCGGACAGAAACACCGGGGAGCTGTTTTTT

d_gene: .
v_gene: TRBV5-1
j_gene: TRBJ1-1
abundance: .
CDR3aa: CASSLGRGARAEAFF
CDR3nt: TGCGCCAGCAGCTTGGGGCGGGGGGCGAGGGCTGAAGCTTTCTTT

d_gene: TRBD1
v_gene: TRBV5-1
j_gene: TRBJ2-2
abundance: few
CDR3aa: CASRGQVGTGELFF
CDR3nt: TGCGCCAGCAGGGGACAGGTGGGCACCGGGGAGCTGTTTTTT

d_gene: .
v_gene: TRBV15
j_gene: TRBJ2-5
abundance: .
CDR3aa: CATSRQLDSEEQYF
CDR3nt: TGTGCCACCAGCAGGCAGCTCGACTCGGAGGAGCAGTACTTC

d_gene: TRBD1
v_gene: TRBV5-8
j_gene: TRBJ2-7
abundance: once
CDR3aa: CASSSIGTGGIIMYF
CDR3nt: TGTGCCAGCAGCTCCATCGGGACAGGCGGCATTATAATGTACTTC

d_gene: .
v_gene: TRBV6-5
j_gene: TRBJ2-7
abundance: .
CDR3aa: CASSYERAYEQYF
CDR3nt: TGTGCCAGCAGTTACGAGCGTGCCTACGAGCAGTACTTC